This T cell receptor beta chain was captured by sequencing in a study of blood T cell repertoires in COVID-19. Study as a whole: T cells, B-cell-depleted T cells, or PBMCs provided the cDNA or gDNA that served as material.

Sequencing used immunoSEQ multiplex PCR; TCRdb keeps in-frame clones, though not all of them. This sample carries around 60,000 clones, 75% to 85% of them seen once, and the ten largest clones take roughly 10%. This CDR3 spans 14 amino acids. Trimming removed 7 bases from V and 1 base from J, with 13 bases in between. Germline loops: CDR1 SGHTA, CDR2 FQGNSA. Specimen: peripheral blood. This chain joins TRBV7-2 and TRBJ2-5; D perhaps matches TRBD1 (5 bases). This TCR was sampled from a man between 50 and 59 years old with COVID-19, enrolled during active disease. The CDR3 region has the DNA TGTGCCAGCACCCCTTCCAGGGCCCAAGAGACCCAGTACTTC. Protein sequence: CASTPSRAQETQYF.